The TCR beta chain under discussion was sequenced for a study of blood T cell repertoires in COVID-19. TCRdb's copy holds only in-frame clones and misses some; the assay was immunoSEQ multiplex PCR. In the table there are approximately 93,000 clones, just over 85% of which are singletons. This receptor was taken from a man aged 45 to 65 with active or convalescent COVID-19. Sequencing used peripheral blood.

The CDR3 DNA is TGTGCCAGCAGCTTAGTAAGCGGGGACACCGGGGAGCTGTTTTTT. This sequence encodes CASSLVSGDTGELFF. V is TRBV11-3 and J is TRBJ2-2, with 7 bases matching TRBD2. Germline trimming cut 1 base from V and 3 bases from J; bases unmatched to any gene: 2. The CDR3 has 15 residues. Germline V gives CDR1 SGHNT, CDR2 YENEEA.